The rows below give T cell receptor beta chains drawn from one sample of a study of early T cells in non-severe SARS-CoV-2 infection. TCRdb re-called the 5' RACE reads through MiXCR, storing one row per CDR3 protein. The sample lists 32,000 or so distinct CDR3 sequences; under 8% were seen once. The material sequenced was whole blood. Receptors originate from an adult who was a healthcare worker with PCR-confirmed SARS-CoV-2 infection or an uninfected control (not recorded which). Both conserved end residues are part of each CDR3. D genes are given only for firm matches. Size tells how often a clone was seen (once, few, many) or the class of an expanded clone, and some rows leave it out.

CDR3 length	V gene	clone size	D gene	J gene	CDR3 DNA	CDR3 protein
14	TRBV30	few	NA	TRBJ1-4	TGTGCCTGGAGTGTTGGGCAGGGTCATGAAAAACTGTTTTTT	CAWSVGQGHEKLFF
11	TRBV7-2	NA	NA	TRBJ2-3	TGTGCCAGCGGAAAAACTAATACGCAGTATTTT	CASGKTNTQYF
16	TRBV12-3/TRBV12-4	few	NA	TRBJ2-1	TGTGCCAGCAGCCCCTTCTCGACTCGAGTTTACAATGAGCAGTTCTTC	CASSPFSTRVYNEQFF
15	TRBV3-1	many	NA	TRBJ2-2	TGTGCCAGCAGCCAAGAAGGGCTTATCACCGGGGAGCTGTTTTTT	CASSQEGLITGELFF
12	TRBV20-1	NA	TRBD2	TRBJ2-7	TGCAGTGGGGAGGGTACTCCCCGCGAGCAGTACTTC	CSGEGTPREQYF
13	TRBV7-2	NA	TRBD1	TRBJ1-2	TGTGCCAGCAGGCGGGACAGCGTCGGCGGCTACACCTTC	CASRRDSVGGYTF
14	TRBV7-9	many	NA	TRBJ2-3	TGTGCCAGCAGCTACAAACGGGTCACAGATACGCAGTATTTT	CASSYKRVTDTQYF
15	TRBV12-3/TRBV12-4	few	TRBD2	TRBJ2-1	TGTGCCAGCAGTTTATTGCTAGCGGGAGCCAATGAGCAGTTCTTC	CASSLLLAGANEQFF
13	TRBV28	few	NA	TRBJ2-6	TGTGCCAGCAGTTTCTCTGGGGCCAACGTCCTGACTTTC	CASSFSGANVLTF
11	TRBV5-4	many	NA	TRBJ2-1	TGTGCCAGCAGTCCGGGCCATGAGCAGTTCTTC	CASSPGHEQFF
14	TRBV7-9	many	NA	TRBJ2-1	TGTGCCAGCAGCTTAACGAACCTAGCGAATGAGCAGTTCTTC	CASSLTNLANEQFF
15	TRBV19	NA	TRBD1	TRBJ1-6	TGTGCCAGTAGCGGACCGGGACAGGGACGTTCACCCCTCCACTTT	CASSGPGQGRSPLHF
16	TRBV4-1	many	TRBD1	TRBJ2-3	TGCGCCAGCAGCCCCGACGGGACAGGGGAAGGAGATACGCAGTATTTT	CASSPDGTGEGDTQYF
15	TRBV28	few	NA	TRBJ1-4	TGTGCCAGCAGTTTAATGGGGGCCACTAATGAAAAACTGTTTTTT	CASSLMGATNEKLFF
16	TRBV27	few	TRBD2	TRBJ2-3	TGTGCCAGCAGTCCAACTAGCGGGAGGGCCCTCCATACGCAGTATTTT	CASSPTSGRALHTQYF
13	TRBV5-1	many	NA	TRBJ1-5	TGCGCCAGCAGCTTGAACGGCAATCAGCCCCAGCATTTT	CASSLNGNQPQHF
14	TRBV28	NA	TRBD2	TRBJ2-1	TGTGCCAGCAGGGTAGCGGGGATTTTGAATGAGCAGTTCTTC	CASRVAGILNEQFF
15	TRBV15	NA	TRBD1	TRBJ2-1	TGTGCCAGTGAGACCGGGGACAGATTGAACAATGAGCAGTTCTTC	CASETGDRLNNEQFF
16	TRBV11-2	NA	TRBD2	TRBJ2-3	TGTGCCAGCAGCCCCTATAGCGGGAGGGCCGCAGATACGCAGTATTTT	CASSPYSGRAADTQYF
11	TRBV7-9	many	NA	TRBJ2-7	TGTGCCAGCAGCTTAGCTTTCGAGCAGTACTTC	CASSLAFEQYF